Following are 29 T cell receptor beta chains from one sample sequenced in a study of blood T cell repertoires in COVID-19. The protocol was immunoSEQ multiplex PCR, while the TCRdb copy is restricted to in-frame clones and leaves out a portion. The repertoire includes under 200,000 clones, around nine tenths of them detected once, and around 10% sits in the top ten. The material sequenced was peripheral blood. Receptors originate from a woman between 70 and 85 years old with COVID-19, enrolled during active disease.

The chain recombines TRBV4-1 with TRBJ2-5, with 10 bases aligning to TRBD2. Germline V gives CDR1 MGHRA, CDR2 YSYEKL. The CDR3 consists of 18 residues. With 0 bases clipped from V and 4 bases from J, the junction kept 11 bases outside the gene matches. Written as DNA, the CDR3 is TGCGCCAGCAGCCAAGATCTCCTAGCGGGGGCGAGGGGAGAGACCCAGTACTTC. Its translation is CASSQDLLAGARGETQYF.

With respect to this clone: The junction departs from germline at one end; a sequencing error may be responsible. The rearrangement links TRBV7-7 to TRBJ2-5; 8 nucleotides align to TRBD2. Germline CDR1 SSHAT, CDR2 FNYEAQ (reference sequence). This CDR3 is built from 17 residues. CDR3 sequence reads: CASSPSGGGGKWETQYF. CDR3 nucleotides: TGTGCTAGCAGCCCCTCAGGAGGCGGGGGGAAGTGGGAGACCCAGTACTTC.

Concerning this clone: The sample holds other DNA sequences that translate to the same CDR3. The chain joins TRBV5-1 to TRBJ1-1; tentatively, D is TRBD1 (6 bases). The CDR3 runs 14 residues. Germline CDR1 SGHRS, CDR2 YFSETQ. The V end lost 3 bases, the J end lost 0 bases, and 9 bases lay between the germline ends. The CDR3 sequence: CASSSTGMNTEAFF. CDR3 nucleotide sequence: TGCGCCAGCAGCTCGACAGGCATGAACACTGAAGCTTTCTTT.

The V call is TRBV25-1, the J call TRBJ1-2; the match to TRBD1 covers 9 bases. CDR1 and CDR2 (germline): MGHDK, SYGVNS. V lost 6 bases, J lost 7 bases, and 6 bases stayed unmatched. There are 13 residues in the CDR3. CDR3 DNA: TGTGCCAGCAGGACAGGGGGAAATTCTGGCTACACCTTC. As protein: CASRTGGNSGYTF.

The chain recombines TRBV6-1 with TRBJ1-4; 7 bases map to TRBD1. The V and J ends lost 2 bases and 5 bases, in that order; junction bases with no gene match: 2. CDR1 MNHNS and CDR2 SASEGT come from the germline V gene. The CDR3 has 14 residues. CDR3 amino acids: CASSERGQNEKLFF. CDR3 DNA: TGTGCCAGCAGTGAAAGGGGACAGAATGAAAAACTGTTTTTT.

The rearrangement links TRBV19 to TRBJ1-5; maybe TRBD1 (5 bases). Per the germline V gene, CDR1 is LNHDA and CDR2 is SQIVND (reference sequence). V dropped 2 bases and J dropped 0 bases, with 8 bases sitting between them. This CDR3 has 15 amino acids. CDR3 nucleotides: TGTGCCAGTAGTATAAGGGGTATTAGCAATCAGCCCCAGCATTTT. It encodes CASSIRGISNQPQHF.

The chain combines TRBV28 with TRBJ1-5, with D possibly matching TRBD1 (6 bases). Deletions cut 6 bases from V and 0 bases from J, with 15 bases between. The CDR3 covers 16 residues. CDR1 and CDR2 from the germline V gene are MDHEN and SYDVKM. DNA for the CDR3: TGTGCCAGCAGGGAAACCGGGACAACTAGCAATCAGCCCCAGCATTTT. Amino acids: CASRETGTTSNQPQHF.

The table lists this clone with a count of one. The chain carries TRBV9 and TRBJ2-3, with 8 positions matching TRBD2. The CDR3 is 18 residues long. V lost 0 bases, J lost 0 bases, and 9 bases stayed unmatched. Germline V gives CDR1 SGDLS, CDR2 YYNGEE. CDR3 in DNA: TGTGCCAGCAGCGTAGGGGCTAGCGGGCGGATGAGCACAGATACGCAGTATTTT. Translated: CASSVGASGRMSTDTQYF.

This clone was recorded only once. The chain combines TRBV7-3 with TRBJ1-2, with unresolved D. This CDR3 spans 11 amino acids. The germline V and J ends were trimmed by 8 bases and 8 bases, with 12 bases remaining between them. Germline V gives CDR1 SGHTA, CDR2 FQGTGA. CDR3 region: CASLLEGGYTF. CDR3 coding DNA: TGTGCCAGCCTGTTGGAGGGCGGCTACACCTTC.

CDR3 amino acids: CASSPRAATNEKLFF. CDR3 coding DNA: TGTGCCAGCAGCCCCAGGGCCGCAACTAATGAAAAACTGTTTTTT. V and J are TRBV14 and TRBJ1-4; a possible D gene is TRBD1 (5 bases). CDR1 and CDR2 from the germline V gene are SGHDN and FVKESK. The V end was cut by 4 bases, the J end by 0 bases, with 9 bases between. The CDR3 is made up of 15 amino acids.

This chain connects TRBV7-6 to TRBJ2-3, with D possibly TRBD1 on 6 matching bases. In germline, CDR1 is SGHVS, CDR2 FNYEAQ. This CDR3 contains 15 residues. The ends were cut back, 5 bases at V and 1 base at J, with 13 bases in the middle. The CDR3: CASSIGTRRTDTQYF. DNA for the CDR3: TGTGCCAGCAGCATCGGGACAAGACGCACAGATACGCAGTATTTT.

This rearrangement joins TRBV15 to TRBJ2-7; D is perhaps TRBD1 (6 bases). Germline V gene sequence: CDR1 LNHNV, CDR2 YYDKDF (reference sequence). Trimming took 1 base from V and 8 from J, leaving 15 bases between them. CDR3 length: 14 residues. The CDR3 sequence is CATSRGSDGQQQYF. Here the CDR3 DNA reads TGTGCCACCAGCAGAGGGAGTGACGGACAGCAGCAGTACTTC.

Remarks on this clone: Other DNA sequences in the same sample also yield this CDR3. CDR3 loop: CASSLEGDTEAFF. As DNA, the CDR3 is TGTGCCAGCAGTTTGGAGGGTGACACTGAAGCTTTCTTT. This chain connects TRBV27 to TRBJ1-1; D is undetermined. CDR1 and CDR2 (germline): MNHEY, SMNVEV (reference sequence). The CDR3 runs 13 residues. V was pared by 3 bases and J by 3 bases, with 8 bases between.

The chain employs TRBV29-1 and TRBJ1-3; D is ambiguous. CDR1 is SQVTM, CDR2 ANQGSEA, per germline. CDR3 length: 13 amino acids. V gave up 4 bases and J gave up 0 bases, with 7 bases separating them. CDR3 sequence: CSVGESSGNTIYF. The CDR3 DNA reads TGCAGCGTTGGGGAGAGCTCTGGAAACACCATATATTTT.

The V and J genes are TRBV2 and TRBJ2-2; 7 bases match TRBD1. V shed 7 bases, J shed 0 bases, and the junction held 5 bases outside the gene matches. Germline-derived CDR1 and CDR2 are SNHLY and FYNNEI. The CDR3 loop spans 15 amino acids. CDR3 nucleotide sequence: TGTGCCAGCACCAAGGACAGGACGAACACCGGGGAGCTGTTTTTT. It encodes CASTKDRTNTGELFF. Combining the CDR3 with reference TRBV2 and TRBJ2-2 gives the whole variable domain EPEVTQTPSHQVTQMGQEVILRCVPISNHLYFYWYRQILGQKVEFLVSFYNNEISEKSEIFDDQFSVERPDGSNFTLKIRSTKLEDSAMYFCASTKDRTNTGELFFGEGSRLTVL.

The J gene is TRBJ2-3, the V gene TRBV10-1; tentative D call: TRBD1 (6 bases). This CDR3 comprises 14 residues. Trimming shortened V by 5 bases and J by 2 bases, and 11 bases separated the two germline ends. Per the germline V gene, CDR1 is WNHNN and CDR2 is SYGVQD (reference sequence). In nucleotides, the CDR3 is TGCGCCAGCAGTAAAGGGGGATCCACAGATACGCAGTATTTT. Translation gives CASSKGGSTDTQYF.

This sequence joins TRBV18 and TRBJ2-7; TRBD1 agrees at 10 bases. The CDR3 extends over 14 amino acids. The V segment lost 3 bases and the J segment 5 bases; nucleotides outside the gene matches: 4. The V gene's germline CDR1 is KGHSH and CDR2 LQKENI. This chain's CDR3 is CASSPVGQGDEQYF. CDR3 DNA sequence: TGTGCCAGCTCACCGGTCGGACAGGGGGACGAGCAGTACTTC.

V gene TRBV6-2 or TRBV6-3 combines with J gene TRBJ1-1; D not resolved. Germline lookup yields CDR1 MNHEY and CDR2 SVGEGT. The CDR3 length is 18 residues. Trimming left V 2 bases short and J 1 base short, with 20 bases between. The CDR3 spells CASSYNSQRRHENTEAFF. In DNA, the CDR3 is TGTGCCAGCAGTTACAACTCACAGAGGAGGCATGAGAACACTGAAGCTTTCTTT.

The chain recombines TRBV5-1 with TRBJ2-5; D perhaps matches TRBD2 (6 bases). Germline loops: CDR1 SGHRS, CDR2 YFSETQ. The CDR3 has 14 amino acids. V was clipped by 8 bases and J by 1 base, with 15 bases between them. CDR3 amino acids: CASGSGPGQETQYF. For the CDR3, the DNA is TGCGCCAGTGGGAGCGGGCCGGGCCAAGAGACCCAGTACTTC.

The chain has TRBV18 and TRBJ1-5, with 7 positions matching TRBD1. Germline V gene data show CDR1 as KGHSH and CDR2 as LQKENI. CDR3 length: 13 residues. After removal of 5 bases from V and 7 bases from J, the junction contained 5 bases not matched to a gene. The CDR3 DNA follows: TGTGCCAGCTCAAGCAACAGGGGCCAGCCCCAGCATTTT. It yields the protein CASSSNRGQPQHF.

V gene TRBV2 combines with J gene TRBJ1-4; D call uncertain. CDR1 and CDR2 (germline): SNHLY, FYNNEI. V was cut by 3 bases and J by 3 bases, with 11 bases left in between. The CDR3 is 15 amino acids. The CDR3 loop reads CASSDKAQPNEKLFF. DNA of the CDR3: TGTGCCAGCAGTGACAAGGCACAGCCTAATGAAAAACTGTTTTTT.

The chain links TRBV4-1 to TRBJ1-5; 8 bases fit TRBD1. Trimming at V came to 4 bases and at J to 4 bases, leaving 12 bases not matched to a gene. Germline-derived CDR1 and CDR2 are MGHRA and YSYEKL. CDR3 size: 17 residues. The chain's CDR3 is CASSPGRPGQDNQPQHF. The CDR3 DNA is TGCGCCAGCAGCCCCGGGCGACCGGGACAGGATAATCAGCCCCAGCATTTT.

The chain joins TRBV9 to TRBJ2-5; 9 bases match TRBD2. In germline, CDR1 is SGDLS, CDR2 YYNGEE. V dropped 0 bases and J dropped 4; count of bases not matched to a gene: 4. The CDR3 is 15 residues long. The CDR3 protein is CASSVEETSGETQYF. The CDR3 region has the DNA TGTGCCAGCAGCGTAGAGGAGACTAGCGGAGAGACCCAGTACTTC.

The rearrangement joins TRBV15 to TRBJ1-6, with 9 bases aligning to TRBD1. Per the germline V gene, CDR1 is LNHNV and CDR2 is YYDKDF (reference sequence). V gave up 1 base and J gave up 13 bases; unmatched junction bases: 8. The CDR3 covers 15 residues. The DNA of the CDR3 is TGTGCCACCAGCAGAGGGGACAGGGACGCTGATCCCCTCCACTTT. Translation gives CATSRGDRDADPLHF.

The chain links TRBV30 to TRBJ1-2; unclear D gene. Trimming cost V 3 bases and J 8 bases, with 10 bases left between them. CDR1 GTSNPN and CDR2 SVGIG come from the germline V gene (reference sequence). The CDR3 length is 11 residues. The CDR3 DNA reads as TGTGCCTGGAGGGCGGAGAAGGGCTACACCTTC. Protein sequence: CAWRAEKGYTF.

The chain recombines TRBV19 with TRBJ2-3; 7 bases line up with TRBD1. The CDR3 is 17 residues long. Per germline, CDR1 LNHDA and CDR2 SQIVND (reference sequence). V was pared by 1 base and J by 2 bases, with 9 bases of the junction left unmatched. CDR3: CASSIVWTGSSTDTQYF. In nucleotides, the CDR3 is TGTGCCAGTAGTATAGTCTGGACAGGCTCCTCCACAGATACGCAGTATTTT.

This clone has a single count. The chain employs TRBV15 and TRBJ2-3; 11 nucleotides match TRBD1. The J segment lost 1 base and the V segment lost 3 bases, leaving 0 bases of the junction unmatched. CDR1 and CDR2 from the germline V gene are LNHNV and YYDKDF (reference sequence). The CDR3 spans 15 residues. CDR3 sequence reads: CATSRDRGRTDTQYF. Here the CDR3 DNA reads TGTGCCACCAGCAGGGACAGGGGGCGCACAGATACGCAGTATTTT.

The genes are TRBV6-5 and TRBJ1-6, with TRBD1 as a possible D gene (6 bases). Trimming removed 8 bases from V and 10 bases from J, with 15 bases in between. The germline V gene encodes CDR1 MNHEY and CDR2 SVGAGI. The CDR3 runs 13 residues. CDR3 region: CASDGRGRSPLHF. CDR3 sequence (DNA): TGTGCCAGCGATGGCAGGGGCAGATCACCCCTCCACTTT.

The genes are TRBV5-1 and TRBJ2-1, with 9 bases matching TRBD2. CDR3 size: 15 residues. Trimming removed 2 bases from V and 10 bases from J; junction bases left unmatched: 10. From germline, CDR1 is SGHRS and CDR2 YFSETQ. The CDR3 here is CASSFYAGGRGEQFF. CDR3 DNA sequence: TGCGCCAGCAGCTTTTACGCGGGGGGGCGCGGGGAGCAGTTCTTC.